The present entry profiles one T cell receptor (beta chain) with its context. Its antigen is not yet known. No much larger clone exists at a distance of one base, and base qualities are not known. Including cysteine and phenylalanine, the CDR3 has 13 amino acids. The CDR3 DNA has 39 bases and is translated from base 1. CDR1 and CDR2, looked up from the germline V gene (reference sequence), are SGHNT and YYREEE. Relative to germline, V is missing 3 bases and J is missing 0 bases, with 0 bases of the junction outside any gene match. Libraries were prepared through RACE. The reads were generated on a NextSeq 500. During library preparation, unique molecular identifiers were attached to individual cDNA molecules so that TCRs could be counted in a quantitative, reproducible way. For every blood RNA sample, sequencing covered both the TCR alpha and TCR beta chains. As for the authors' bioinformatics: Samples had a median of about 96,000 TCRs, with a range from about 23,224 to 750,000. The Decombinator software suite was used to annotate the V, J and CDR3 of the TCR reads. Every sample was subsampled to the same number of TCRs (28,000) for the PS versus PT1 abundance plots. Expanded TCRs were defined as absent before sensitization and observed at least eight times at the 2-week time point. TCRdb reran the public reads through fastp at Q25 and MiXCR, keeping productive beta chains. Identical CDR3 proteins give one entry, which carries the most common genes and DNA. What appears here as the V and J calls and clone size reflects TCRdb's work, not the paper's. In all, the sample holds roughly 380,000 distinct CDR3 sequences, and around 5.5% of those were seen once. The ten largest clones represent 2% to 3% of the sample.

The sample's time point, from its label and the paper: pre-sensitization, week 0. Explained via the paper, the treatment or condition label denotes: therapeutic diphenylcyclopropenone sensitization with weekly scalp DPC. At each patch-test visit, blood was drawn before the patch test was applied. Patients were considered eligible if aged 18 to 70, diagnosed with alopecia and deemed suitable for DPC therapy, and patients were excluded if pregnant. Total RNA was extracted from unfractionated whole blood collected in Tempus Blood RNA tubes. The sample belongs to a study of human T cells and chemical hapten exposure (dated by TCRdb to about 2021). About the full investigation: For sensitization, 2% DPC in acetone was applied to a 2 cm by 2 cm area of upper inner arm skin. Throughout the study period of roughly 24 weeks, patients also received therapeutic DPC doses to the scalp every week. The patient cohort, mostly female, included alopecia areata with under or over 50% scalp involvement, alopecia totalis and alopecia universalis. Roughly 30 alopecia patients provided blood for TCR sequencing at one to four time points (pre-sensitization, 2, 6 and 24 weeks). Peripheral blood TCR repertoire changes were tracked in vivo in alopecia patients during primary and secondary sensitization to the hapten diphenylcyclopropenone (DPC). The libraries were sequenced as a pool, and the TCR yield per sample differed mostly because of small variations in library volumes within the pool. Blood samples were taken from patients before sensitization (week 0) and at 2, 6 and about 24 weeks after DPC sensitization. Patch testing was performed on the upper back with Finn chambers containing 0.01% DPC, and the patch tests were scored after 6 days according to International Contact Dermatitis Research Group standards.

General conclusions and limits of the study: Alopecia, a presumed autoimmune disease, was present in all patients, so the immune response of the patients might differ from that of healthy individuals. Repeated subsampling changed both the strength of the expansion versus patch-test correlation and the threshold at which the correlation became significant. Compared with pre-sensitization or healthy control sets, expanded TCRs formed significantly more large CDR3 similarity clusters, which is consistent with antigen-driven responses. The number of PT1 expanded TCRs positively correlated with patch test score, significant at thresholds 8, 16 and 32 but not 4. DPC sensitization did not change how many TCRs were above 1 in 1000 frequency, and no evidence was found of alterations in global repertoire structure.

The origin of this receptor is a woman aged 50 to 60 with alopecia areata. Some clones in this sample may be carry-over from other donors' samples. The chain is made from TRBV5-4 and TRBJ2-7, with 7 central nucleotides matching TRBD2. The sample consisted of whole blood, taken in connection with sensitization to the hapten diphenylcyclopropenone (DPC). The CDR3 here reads CASSWGGSYEQYF. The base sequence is TGTGCCAGCAGCTGGGGGGGCTCCTACGAGCAGTACTTC.